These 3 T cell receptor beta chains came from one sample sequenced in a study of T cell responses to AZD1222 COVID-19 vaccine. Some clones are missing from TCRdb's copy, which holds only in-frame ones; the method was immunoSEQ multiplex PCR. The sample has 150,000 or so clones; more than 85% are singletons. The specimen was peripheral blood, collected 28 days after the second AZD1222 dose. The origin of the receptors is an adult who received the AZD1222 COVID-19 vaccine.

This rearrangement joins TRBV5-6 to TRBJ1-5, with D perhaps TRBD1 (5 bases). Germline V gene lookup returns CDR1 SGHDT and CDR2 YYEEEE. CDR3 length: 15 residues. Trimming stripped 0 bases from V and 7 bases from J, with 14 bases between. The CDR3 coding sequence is TGTGCCAGCAGCTTGGCCGGGGGTTGGGGGCAGCCCCAGCATTTT. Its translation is CASSLAGGWGQPQHF.

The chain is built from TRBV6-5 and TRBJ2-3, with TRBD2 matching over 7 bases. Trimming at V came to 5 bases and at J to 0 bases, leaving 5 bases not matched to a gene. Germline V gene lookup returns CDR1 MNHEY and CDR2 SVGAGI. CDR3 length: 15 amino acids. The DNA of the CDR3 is TGTGCCAGCAGTACCACGGGGGGTAGCACAGATACGCAGTATTTT. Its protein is CASSTTGGSTDTQYF.

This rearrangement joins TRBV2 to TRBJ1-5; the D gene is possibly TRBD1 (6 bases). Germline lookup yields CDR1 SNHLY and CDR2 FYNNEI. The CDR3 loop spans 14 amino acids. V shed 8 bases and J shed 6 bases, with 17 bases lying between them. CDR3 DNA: TGTGCCAGCGACCGGACAGTACAGAGTCAGCCCCAGCATTTT. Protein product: CASDRTVQSQPQHF.